The 31 T cell receptor beta chains below were found in one sample sequenced in a study of T cells after somatic rescue of genetic block. Clones were sequenced by immunoSEQ multiplex PCR, and TCRdb holds only the in-frame ones, with some missing. This table has roughly 11,000 clones, around 71% appearing once. The sequenced material came from peripheral blood mononuclear cells (PBMCs). The receptors derive from a boy aged 10-17 years.

The gene calls are TRBV6-5 and TRBJ2-4; D is uncertain. The V end lost 3 bases, the J end lost 3 bases, and 12 bases lay between the germline ends. The CDR3 loop spans 15 amino acids. Germline CDR1 MNHEY, CDR2 SVGAGI. In DNA form, the CDR3 reads TGTGCCAGCAGTTATCTCAATAAAGGCAAAAACATTCAGTACTTC. It codes for CASSYLNKGKNIQYF.

The chain joins TRBV18 to TRBJ2-3, with 12 positions matching TRBD2. Trimming took 6 bases from V and 3 from J; bases not matched to a gene: 4. In germline, CDR1 is KGHSH, CDR2 LQKENI. The CDR3 is 15 amino acids. The CDR3 DNA reads as TGTGCCAGCTCCCTACTAGCGGGGGGTACAGATACGCAGTATTTT. Protein sequence: CASSLLAGGTDTQYF.

This sequence joins TRBV7-2 and TRBJ2-6; 8 nucleotides line up with TRBD2. Germline V gene sequence: CDR1 SGHTA, CDR2 FQGNSA. The trim removed 0 bases at V and 0 bases at J, leaving 16 bases unmatched. The CDR3 is 22 residues long. Here the CDR3 DNA reads TGTGCCAGCAGCTTAGCGTCAGCGGGAGTCTGGGTAGGGTCCTCTGGGGCCAACGTCCTGACTTTC. Encoded protein: CASSLASAGVWVGSSGANVLTF.

The rearrangement joins TRBV29-1 to TRBJ1-2; a possible D gene is TRBD1 (5 bases). V dropped 5 bases and J dropped 2 bases, with 12 bases sitting between them. The germline gives CDR1 SQVTM, CDR2 ANQGSEA. The CDR3 runs to 13 residues. CDR3 in amino acids: CSVQGTSNYGYTF. The CDR3 DNA is TGCAGCGTTCAAGGGACCTCCAACTATGGCTACACCTTC. The full variable domain, rest sourced from reference TRBV29-1 and TRBJ1-2, is SAVISQKPSRDICQRGTSLTIQCQVDSQVTMMFWYRQQPGQSLTLIATANQGSEATYESGFVIDKFPISRPNLTFSTLTVSNMSPEDSSIYLCSVQGTSNYGYTFGSGTRLTVV.

This clone came up once. The rearrangement joins TRBV7-3 to TRBJ2-3; unclear D gene. The germline V and J ends were trimmed by 1 base and 1 base, with 6 bases remaining between them. The CDR3 is 14 amino acids. CDR1 is SGHTA and CDR2 is FQGTGA in the germline V gene. In nucleotides, the CDR3 is TGTGCCAGCAGCTTAATAGGTCGCACAGATACGCAGTATTTT. This codes for CASSLIGRTDTQYF.

The genes are TRBV19 and TRBJ2-5; D possibly uses TRBD1 or TRBD2 (6 bases each). CDR1 and CDR2 (germline): LNHDA, SQIVND (reference sequence). V lost 0 bases, J lost 1 base, and 18 bases lay in between. The CDR3 runs to 18 residues. CDR3 in amino acids: CASSIEGGLRGFQETQYF. DNA of the CDR3: TGTGCCAGTAGTATAGAAGGGGGACTGAGGGGTTTCCAAGAGACCCAGTACTTC. Filled out from reference TRBV19 and TRBJ2-5, the complete variable domain reads DGGITQSPKYLFRKEGQNVTLSCEQNLNHDAMYWYRQDPGQGLRLIYYSQIVNDFQKGDIAEGYSVSREKKESFPLTVTSAQKNPTAFYLCASSIEGGLRGFQETQYFGPGTRLLVL.

The chain couples TRBV18 to TRBJ2-2; 11 bases map to TRBD2. CDR3 size: 17 residues. CDR1 and CDR2 (germline): KGHSH, LQKENI. V shed 6 bases, J shed 5 bases, and the junction held 11 bases outside the gene matches. This chain's CDR3 is CASSFQLGTSGTGELFF. CDR3 DNA: TGTGCCAGCTCTTTTCAGCTCGGGACTAGCGGTACCGGGGAGCTGTTTTTT. Filled out from reference TRBV18 and TRBJ2-2, the complete variable domain reads NAGVMQNPRHLVRRRGQEARLRCSPMKGHSHVYWYRQLPEEGLKFMVYLQKENIIDESGMPKERFSAEFPKEGPSILRIQQVVRGDSAAYFCASSFQLGTSGTGELFFGEGSRLTVL.

The V gene is TRBV19, the J gene TRBJ1-5, with D unresolved. The CDR3 contains 15 residues. Trimming removed 4 bases from V and 1 base from J, with 11 bases in between. CDR1 LNHDA and CDR2 SQIVND come from the germline V gene (reference sequence). CDR3 sequence (DNA): TGTGCCAGTAGTAATATTGGGAAGAGCAATCAGCCCCAGCATTTT. Encoded protein: CASSNIGKSNQPQHF.

This clone occurred a few times. The V call is TRBV7-3, the J call TRBJ2-3; a possible D gene is TRBD1 (6 bases). V lost 5 bases and J lost 4, with 25 bases in between. Germline V CDR1 and CDR2: SGHTA, FQGTGA. CDR3 size: 18 residues. CDR3 DNA: TGTGCCAGCAGCGACCCCCGGGACCAAGGAAGGGGGTCAGATACGCAGTATTTT. Protein: CASSDPRDQGRGSDTQYF.

This clone is medium-sized by share. The V gene is TRBV10-2, the J gene TRBJ1-1; the D is unclear. Germline CDR1 WSHSY, CDR2 SAAADI. V was cut by 0 bases and J by 7 bases, with 12 bases left in between. CDR3 size: 14 residues. CDR3: CASSESRAPYEAFF. CDR3 bases: TGCGCCAGCAGTGAGTCTCGGGCCCCTTATGAAGCTTTCTTT.

The chain has TRBV11-2 and TRBJ2-5, with a tentative D call TRBD2 (5 bases). Germline V CDR1 and CDR2: SGHAT, FQNNGV. The CDR3 loop spans 11 amino acids. V lost 5 bases to trimming and J lost 7 bases, with 8 bases between them. The CDR3 DNA reads as TGTGCCAGCAGCATTGGAGGGACCCAGTACTTC. Translation gives CASSIGGTQYF. Together with reference TRBV11-2 and TRBJ2-5, the CDR3 gives the full variable domain: EAGVAQSPRYKIIEKRQSVAFWCNPISGHATLYWYQQILGQGPKLLIQFQNNGVVDDSQLPKDRFSAERLKGVDSTLKIQPAKLEDSAVYLCASSIGGTQYFGPGTRLLVL.

The V call is TRBV5-8, the J call TRBJ2-7; D might be TRBD1 (6 bases). The CDR3 runs to 15 residues. Trimming shortened V by 0 bases and J by 4 bases, and 14 bases separated the two germline ends. The germline V gene has CDR1 SGHTS and CDR2 YDEGEE. The CDR3 nucleotides are TGTGCCAGCAGCTTGGGAGGCGTCAGGGGATACGAGCAGTACTTC. It codes for CASSLGGVRGYEQYF.

In this sample, this clone turned up once. The chain combines TRBV9 with TRBJ2-1; D uncertain. The germline V gene has CDR1 SGDLS and CDR2 YYNGEE. The CDR3 spans 12 residues. V lost 3 bases to trimming and J lost 3 bases, with 4 bases between them. CDR3 region: CASSGDYNEQFF. In DNA, the CDR3 is TGTGCCAGCAGCGGGGACTACAATGAGCAGTTCTTC.

The chain joins TRBV18 to TRBJ2-7; D possibly uses TRBD1 or TRBD2 (5 bases each). There are 14 residues in the CDR3. Trimming removed 3 bases from V and 9 bases from J, with 18 bases in between. Germline lookup yields CDR1 KGHSH and CDR2 LQKENI. The CDR3 coding sequence is TGTGCCAGCTCACCTCCGGGACGGTCGGATTGGCAGTACTTC. This encodes CASSPPGRSDWQYF. Looking up the rest from reference TRBV18 and TRBJ2-7 gives the full variable domain: NAGVMQNPRHLVRRRGQEARLRCSPMKGHSHVYWYRQLPEEGLKFMVYLQKENIIDESGMPKERFSAEFPKEGPSILRIQQVVRGDSAAYFCASSPPGRSDWQYFGPGTRLTVT.

In regard to this clone: Sequence at one end of the junction differs from germline and may be a read error. The rearrangement uses TRBV12-5 and TRBJ2-1, with D perhaps matching TRBD2 (6 bases). The germline V gene encodes CDR1 LGHNT and CDR2 FRNRAP. The CDR3 extends over 15 amino acids. The CDR3 region is CASSLAGPYNNEQFF. CDR3 bases: TGTGCTAGTAGTTTGGCGGGGCCCTATAACAATGAGCAGTTCTTC. The complete variable domain, with remaining parts taken from reference TRBV12-5 and TRBJ2-1, reads DARVTQTPRHKVTEMGQEVTMRCQPILGHNTVFWYRQTMMQGLELLAYFRNRAPLDDSGMPKDRFSAEMPDATLATLKIQPSEPRDSAVYFCASSLAGPYNNEQFFGPGTRLTVL.

The chain links TRBV10-1 to TRBJ2-7; TRBD1 agrees at 9 bases. The CDR3 loop spans 15 amino acids. Germline CDR1 WNHNN, CDR2 SYGVQD (reference sequence). The ends lost 4 bases at V and 2 bases at J; junction bases unmatched: 6. CDR3 bases: TGCGCCAGCAGTGGGGGGACAGGGCTTCCCTACGAGCAGTACTTC. Translating it yields CASSGGTGLPYEQYF.

The chain recombines TRBV21-1 with TRBJ2-7; the D call TRBD1 from the table was never checked on the DNA. TRBV21-1 is a known pseudogene. CDR3 size: 14 residues. CDR3 protein: CASILCRPVNEQYF. The CDR3 nucleotides are TGTGCCAGCATCCTCTGCCGTCCAGTCAACGAGCAGTACTTC.

The V call is TRBV18, the J call TRBJ2-3; 7 nucleotides match TRBD2. This CDR3 is 14 amino acids long. J gave up 2 bases and V 4 bases, and 3 bases lay outside the gene matches. The germline V gene has CDR1 KGHSH and CDR2 LQKENI. Here the CDR3 DNA reads TGTGCCAGCTCACTTCTAGCGGCCACAGATACGCAGTATTTT. Translating gives CASSLLAATDTQYF. Filled out from reference TRBV18 and TRBJ2-3, the complete variable domain reads NAGVMQNPRHLVRRRGQEARLRCSPMKGHSHVYWYRQLPEEGLKFMVYLQKENIIDESGMPKERFSAEFPKEGPSILRIQQVVRGDSAAYFCASSLLAATDTQYFGPGTRLTVL.

The chain has TRBV5-1 and TRBJ2-7; D unresolved. The germline V gene encodes CDR1 SGHRS and CDR2 YFSETQ. The CDR3 has 15 amino acids. Trimming removed 3 bases at V and 7 bases at J, with 20 bases between. CDR3 region: CASSSPTAYPEEQYF. DNA of the CDR3: TGCGCCAGCAGCTCCCCCACTGCTTACCCGGAAGAGCAGTACTTC.

This sequence joins TRBV2 and TRBJ2-2; maybe TRBD1 (5 bases). V lost 6 bases and J 6 bases, leaving 14 bases between the germline ends. Per the germline V gene, CDR1 is SNHLY and CDR2 is FYNNEI. This CDR3 is built from 14 residues. CDR3 nucleotide sequence: TGTGCCAGCAGGAGCCTATTAGGGGCCGGGGAGCTGTTTTTT. Its protein is CASRSLLGAGELFF.

The genes are TRBV5-1 and TRBJ1-1; TRBD1 agrees at 7 bases. Per germline, CDR1 SGHRS and CDR2 YFSETQ. CDR3 length: 14 residues. V trimming: 6 bases; J trimming: 0 bases; junction bases outside the gene matches: 5. The CDR3 DNA is TGCGCCAGCACAGGGGGTTCCCTGAACACTGAAGCTTTCTTT. Translating gives CASTGGSLNTEAFF.

A few counts support this clone. The rearrangement uses TRBV27 and TRBJ1-5, with no clear D. The CDR3 covers 13 residues. Looked up from germline, CDR1 is MNHEY and CDR2 is SMNVEV (reference sequence). V dropped 3 bases and J dropped 6 bases, with 9 bases sitting between them. The CDR3 is CASSFRVAQPQHF. CDR3 in DNA: TGTGCCAGCAGTTTCCGGGTTGCTCAGCCCCAGCATTTT.

The V gene is TRBV6-6, the J gene TRBJ1-2, with D unresolved. The germline CDR1 and CDR2 sequences are MNHNY and SVGAGI (reference sequence). Trimming cost V 0 bases and J 8 bases, with 13 bases left between them. The CDR3 has 14 amino acids. The CDR3 bases are TGTGCCAGCAGTTACTCCAGACTTGATCGGGGCTACACCTTC. Translation: CASSYSRLDRGYTF.

The chain uses TRBV6-1 and TRBJ1-2; TRBD1 matches 11 bases. Germline trimming cut 3 bases from V and 4 bases from J; bases unmatched to any gene: 4. Germline V gives CDR1 MNHNS, CDR2 SASEGT. CDR3 size: 15 residues. DNA of the CDR3: TGTGCCAGCAGTGACCGGACAGGGGGCTTCTATGGCTACACCTTC. This gives the protein CASSDRTGGFYGYTF.

The chain has TRBV19 and TRBJ2-2; 10 nucleotides agree with TRBD1. The CDR3 consists of 16 residues. From germline, CDR1 is LNHDA and CDR2 SQIVND (reference sequence). The V segment lost 4 bases and the J segment 4 bases; nucleotides outside the gene matches: 6. Here the CDR3 reads CASSTVGQGGTGELFF. The CDR3 DNA reads as TGTGCCAGTAGTACCGTTGGACAGGGGGGCACCGGGGAGCTGTTTTTT.

The chain is built from TRBV19 and TRBJ2-2; weak D call: TRBD1 (6 bases). This CDR3 comprises 16 residues. Germline loops: CDR1 LNHDA, CDR2 SQIVND (reference sequence). V was clipped by 9 bases and J by 4 bases, with 21 bases between them. CDR3 protein: CASLSGTHTPTGELFF. Here the CDR3 DNA reads TGTGCCAGCCTTTCCGGGACACATACTCCCACCGGGGAGCTGTTTTTT.

The rearrangement uses TRBV30 and TRBJ2-7; D possibly corresponds to TRBD1 (6 bases). The CDR3 has 14 amino acids. CDR1 and CDR2 (germline): GTSNPN, SVGIG (reference sequence). V lost 0 bases and J 12 bases, leaving 21 bases between the germline ends. In nucleotides, the CDR3 is TGTGCCTGGAGTGTACTCCTCCCCGGAACAGGGACGTACTTC. Protein: CAWSVLLPGTGTYF. Full variable domain (missing parts from reference TRBV30 and TRBJ2-7): SQTIHQWPATLVQPVGSPLSLECTVEGTSNPNLYWYRQAAGRGLQLLFYSVGIGQISSEVPQNLSASRPQDRQFILSSKKLLLSDSGFYLCAWSVLLPGTGTYFGPGTRLTVT.

This chain connects TRBV28 to TRBJ2-2, with D unresolved. Per the germline V gene, CDR1 is MDHEN and CDR2 is SYDVKM. Deletions cut 5 bases from V and 4 bases from J, with 8 bases between. The CDR3 has 13 residues. CDR3 DNA sequence: TGTGCCAGCAGTCCCCCGGGCACCGGGGAGCTGTTTTTT. Translating it yields CASSPPGTGELFF. The full variable domain, its missing parts supplied by reference TRBV28 and TRBJ2-2, is DVKVTQSSRYLVKRTGEKVFLECVQDMDHENMFWYRQDPGLGLRLIYFSYDVKMKEKGDIPEGYSVSREKKERFSLILESASTNQTSMYLCASSPPGTGELFFGEGSRLTVL.

The chain couples TRBV5-4 to TRBJ2-7; no reliable D call. This CDR3 spans 12 amino acids. Trimming took 4 bases from V and 3 from J, leaving 8 bases between them. CDR1 is SGHNT, CDR2 YYREEE, per germline (reference sequence). CDR3 sequence: CASSRLNYEQYF. DNA of the CDR3: TGTGCCAGCAGCCGCTTAAACTACGAGCAGTACTTC.

The chain recombines TRBV21-1 with TRBJ2-3; the table's D call, TRBD2, was not checked against the DNA. TRBV21-1 is a documented pseudogene. This CDR3 spans 17 amino acids. The CDR3 nucleotides read TGTGCCAGCAGCCCCCTTGCGACTCCTATCAGCACAGATACGCAGTATTTT. Its protein is CASSPLATPISTDTQYF.

V gene TRBV2 combines with J gene TRBJ2-7; 7 nucleotides line up with TRBD1. V shed 4 bases, J shed 2 bases, and the junction held 8 bases outside the gene matches. Germline V gene lookup returns CDR1 SNHLY and CDR2 FYNNEI. The CDR3 contains 15 residues. Here the CDR3 reads CASSANRGSTYEQYF. CDR3 in DNA: TGTGCCAGCAGTGCAAACAGGGGATCGACCTACGAGCAGTACTTC.